Its frequency marks the clone carrying this TCR beta chain as hyperexpanded (1% or more). No antigen is known for it. This sample was taken from a study of T cell clusters in autoimmune cytopenias. Findings of the study overall: Clustering suggested that physiological T cell clusters were missing in primary autoimmune cytopenia patients.

TRB amplification used approximately 270 ng of peripheral blood genomic DNA. This CDR3 spans 16 amino acids. The germline V gene has CDR1 MRHNA and CDR2 SNTAGT. TRB rearrangements were amplified by touch-down multiplex PCR with mixed TRB-A/B primers. With the multiplex PCR reads reprocessed, TCRdb shows one record per CDR3 protein and no DNA. The ten most abundant clones cover more than 25% of a sample with 450 to 650 distinct CDR3 sequences. The data were also submitted as part of a second study, on T cell repertoires in aging, cancer and after chemotherapy. In that study: Rebound thymic output was suggested by rising median generation probability during chemotherapy in each cancer cohort.

Material for sequencing was peripheral blood. The chain links TRBV6-4 to TRBJ2-6. The sequence derives from a human donor with chronic lymphocytic leukemia. CDR3: CASSDSKGSGANVLTF.